The 14 T cell receptor beta chains in this list originate from one sample, sequenced in a study of blood T cell repertoires in COVID-19. Measured with immunoSEQ multiplex PCR; TCRdb has only the in-frame clones, and not every one. The table has 130,000 or so clones, around 89% seen once. The sample taken for sequencing was peripheral blood. These receptors were taken from a human donor with COVID-19, enrolled during active disease. The donor label of this sample is uncertain.

This rearrangement joins TRBV5-1 to TRBJ2-1, with D unclear. The CDR3 loop spans 12 amino acids. Germline lookup yields CDR1 SGHRS and CDR2 YFSETQ. Deletions cut 4 bases from V and 5 bases from J, with 7 bases between. In nucleotides, the CDR3 is TGCGCCAGCAGCCAGGCCCACAATGAGCAGTTCTTC. This encodes CASSQAHNEQFF. Complete variable domain (other parts from reference TRBV5-1 and TRBJ2-1): KAGVTQTPRYLIKTRGQQVTLSCSPISGHRSVSWYQQTPGQGLQFLFEYFSETQRNKGNFPGRFSGRQFSNSRSEMNVSTLELGDSALYLCASSQAHNEQFFGPGTRLTVL.

The rearrangement links TRBV6-5 to TRBJ2-5; the match to TRBD2 covers 9 bases. The CDR3 sequence is 15 residues long. Trimming at V came to 0 bases and at J to 5 bases, leaving 4 bases not matched to a gene. CDR1 and CDR2 from the germline V gene are MNHEY and SVGAGI. The CDR3 sequence: CASSYSGLAYETQYF. As DNA, the CDR3 is TGTGCCAGCAGTTACTCCGGACTAGCGTACGAGACCCAGTACTTC.

The genes are TRBV6-6 and TRBJ2-1; 7 nucleotides align to TRBD2. With V trimmed by 8 bases and J by 3 bases, 4 bases remained unmatched. The CDR3 is 13 residues long. Germline CDR1 reads MNHNY; CDR2 reads SVGAGI (reference sequence). The CDR3 region is CASGASGYNEQFF. In DNA, the CDR3 is TGTGCCAGCGGAGCTAGCGGCTACAATGAGCAGTTCTTC.

This chain's CDR3 is CASSLDWDRGYTF. The CDR3 DNA sequence: TGTGCCAGCAGCTTAGACTGGGACAGAGGCTACACCTTC. The chain carries TRBV7-2 and TRBJ1-2, with 7 bases fitting TRBD1. V gave up 1 base and J gave up 8 bases; unmatched junction bases: 4. There are 13 residues in the CDR3. Germline lookup yields CDR1 SGHTA and CDR2 FQGNSA.

The genes are TRBV29-1 and TRBJ2-7; the D gene is possibly TRBD1 (6 bases). CDR1 and CDR2 from the germline V gene are SQVTM and ANQGSEA. V was shortened by 7 bases and J by 0 bases, with 16 bases between the two germline ends. The CDR3 has 14 amino acids. This chain's CDR3 is CSAHEGESSYEQYF. CDR3 coding DNA: TGCAGCGCCCATGAGGGGGAGAGCTCCTACGAGCAGTACTTC.

The chain carries TRBV4-1 and TRBJ1-1; 7 positions agree with TRBD1. V lost 4 bases and J lost 5; bases outside the gene matches: 16. Per the germline V gene, CDR1 is MGHRA and CDR2 is YSYEKL. The CDR3 sequence is 17 residues long. The chain's CDR3 is CASSRSEFQDRKTEAFF. For the CDR3, the DNA is TGCGCCAGCAGCCGGTCGGAGTTCCAGGACAGGAAGACTGAAGCTTTCTTT.

The CDR3 here is CASSQDGTSGGYTDTQYF. The CDR3 nucleotides read TGTGCCAGCAGCCAAGATGGGACTAGCGGGGGATATACAGATACGCAGTATTTT. V gene TRBV4-2 combines with J gene TRBJ2-3, with 14 positions matching TRBD2. CDR1 and CDR2 from the germline V gene are LGHNA and YNFKEQ. CDR3 length equals 18 residues. V lost 0 bases and J lost 3; bases outside the gene matches: 5.

The CDR3 is CASSARGDAEAFF. DNA for the CDR3: TGTGCCAGCAGCGCCCGGGGGGATGCTGAAGCTTTCTTT. The chain joins TRBV9 to TRBJ1-1; TRBD1 might be the D (5 bases). With 3 bases removed from V and 6 bases from J, the gap between germline ends came to 12 bases. This CDR3 has 13 residues. Per germline, CDR1 SGDLS and CDR2 YYNGEE.

The chain couples TRBV19 to TRBJ2-7; 10 bases fit TRBD1. Trimming at V came to 5 bases and at J to 5 bases, leaving 12 bases not matched to a gene. Looked up from germline, CDR1 is LNHDA and CDR2 is SQIVND (reference sequence). The CDR3 loop spans 16 amino acids. CDR3 in amino acids: CASSLRGTGEAHEQYF. Here the CDR3 DNA reads TGTGCCAGTAGTCTCCGAGGGACAGGGGAGGCCCACGAGCAGTACTTC.

This chain links TRBV28 with TRBJ2-1; TRBD1 matches at 9 bases. The CDR3 totals 16 residues. V gave up 6 bases and J gave up 0 bases; unmatched junction bases: 6. Per the germline V gene, CDR1 is MDHEN and CDR2 is SYDVKM. CDR3 protein: CASSPSDRGSYNEQFF. CDR3 nucleotide sequence: TGTGCCAGCAGCCCATCGGACAGGGGCTCCTACAATGAGCAGTTCTTC.

This chain connects TRBV6-6 to TRBJ2-7, with 7 bases identical to TRBD1. The CDR3 loop spans 14 amino acids. Per the germline V gene, CDR1 is MNHNY and CDR2 is SVGAGI (reference sequence). J lost 0 bases, V lost 10 bases, and 9 bases had no gene match. The CDR3 DNA is TGTGCCACCTCCGCCGGGACAGTCTCCTACGAGCAGTACTTC. Its protein is CATSAGTVSYEQYF.

The V call is TRBV6-4, the J call TRBJ2-6, with D tentatively TRBD2 (5 bases). The germline gives CDR1 MRHNA, CDR2 SNTAGT. The V and J ends lost 0 bases and 0 bases respectively, with 6 bases between them. The CDR3 has 16 amino acids. The CDR3 sequence is CASSDSAGSGANVLTF. In DNA, the CDR3 is TGTGCCAGCAGTGACTCGGCGGGCTCTGGGGCCAACGTCCTGACTTTC.

J is TRBJ1-2 and V is TRBV19; 7 nucleotides line up with TRBD1. Germline V gene sequence: CDR1 LNHDA, CDR2 SQIVND (reference sequence). This CDR3 comprises 14 residues. After removal of 7 bases from V and 2 bases from J, the junction contained 7 bases not matched to a gene. CDR3 region: CASTWTGENYGYTF. CDR3 in DNA: TGTGCCAGTACCTGGACAGGTGAAAACTATGGCTACACCTTC. The variable domain in full, completed from reference TRBV19 and TRBJ1-2, reads DGGITQSPKYLFRKEGQNVTLSCEQNLNHDAMYWYRQDPGQGLRLIYYSQIVNDFQKGDIAEGYSVSREKKESFPLTVTSAQKNPTAFYLCASTWTGENYGYTFGSGTRLTVV.

The CDR3 DNA follows: TGTGCCATCAGGGGAGGGGGGGCAGATGAGCAGTACTTC. It is translated as CAIRGGGADEQYF. The chain has TRBV10-3 and TRBJ2-7, with D possibly being TRBD2 (7 bases). The CDR3 has 13 amino acids. CDR1 ENHRY and CDR2 SYGVKD come from the germline V gene. V gave up 6 bases and J gave up 7 bases, with 16 bases separating them.